This section outlines one T cell receptor beta chain sequence together with its context. Antigen specificity is unknown. The sample is drawn from a study of identical twins. Study conclusions and caveats: When twins shared out-of-frame alpha sequences, those sequences had excess low generation probability. Twins shared beta out-of-frame sequences in excess, but this excess was weaker. Abundant beta clonotypes from cord blood had fewer insertions, unlike memory repertoires, which showed none.

The CDR3 sequence is 12 residues long. V lost 10 bases to trimming and J lost 4 bases, with 14 bases between them. CDR1 ENHRY and CDR2 SYGVKD come from the germline V gene. Template switching supplied a universal primer site; unique molecular identifiers were carried on the cDNA. Using its own MiXCR run on the 5' RACE reads, TCRdb lists one record per CDR3 protein. The sample has hundreds of thousands of distinct CDR3 sequences, 8.5% to 9% seen once. The same sample was also used in a study of yellow fever vaccine responses in identical twins.

This clonotype was obtained from a woman younger than 35 in good health. The material sequenced was PBMCs. The chain recombines TRBV10-3 with TRBJ2-7, with D possibly matching TRBD1 (6 bases). DNA for the CDR3: TGTGCCACCCGGGACACCAGTTACGAGCAGTACTTC. This codes for CATRDTSYEQYF.